This TCR beta chain was recovered during a study of Ad26.COV2.S vaccination and SARS-CoV-2 variants (dated by TCRdb to the early 2020s). A note on the overall study: Donors in the vaccine arm were drawn from COV1001, a phase I-IIa trial of Ad26.COV2.S in healthy adults that was multicentre, randomized, double-blind and placebo-controlled. Blinding of investigators to trial group allocation was maintained during experiments and outcome assessment. Trial participants were randomized into five groups of five: low-dose or high-dose Ad26.COV2.S given once or twice, or placebo on both occasions. A total of around 32 samples were included in the TCR-sequenced set, comprising around 19 Ad26.COV2.S vaccine recipients, 5 placebo recipients and 8 SARS-CoV-2 convalescent individuals. The specificity and breadth of SARS-CoV-2-reactive T cell receptors after Ad26.COV2.S vaccination were assessed by TCRbeta repertoire sequencing. Ad26.COV2.S was administered intramuscularly at 5 x 10^10 or 1 x 10^11 viral particles, either as a single shot or as two shots given 56 days apart. Broad study findings and their caveats: Compared with placebo recipients, Ad26.COV2.S recipients showed higher spike-specific TCR breadth (P = 0.0014). The authors noted that total T cell responses may have been underestimated by the TCR breadth and depth analyses. Vaccine and placebo recipients had comparable non-spike TCR breadth, which fits with the vaccine containing only spike. The study lacked the statistical power to compare responses across vaccine doses or regimens. Substantial breadth of spike-specific CD8+ and CD4+ T cell responses was reported after vaccination.

The immunoSEQ Assay was used to sequence TCRbeta CDR3 regions. After extraction, genomic DNA underwent amplification by bias-controlled multiplex PCR, followed by high-throughput sequencing. On the study's bioinformatics: To quantify the absolute abundance of every unique TCRbeta CDR3 region, sequences were collapsed and filtered. T cell fraction was estimated by normalizing TCRbeta template counts to usable DNA, which was measured by amplifying reference genes present in all nucleated cells. Repertoire TCRs were annotated as SARS-CoV-2-specific when V gene, CDR3 amino acid sequence and J gene were exactly matched to a known reactive TCR set. The reference SARS-CoV-2 TCR set was derived from MIRA and filtered for enrichment in COVID-19-positive ImmuneCODE repertoires, a step that removed public or cross-reactive TCRs. Using the MIRA antigens, annotated TCRs were further analysed by specific ORF or by position within an ORF. Breadth was defined as the number of annotated unique rearrangements divided by the total number of unique productive rearrangements, and depth was defined as the summed frequency of the annotated unique rearrangements. Two-sided Wilcoxon rank-sum tests were used to compare TCR breadth between groups. TCRdb provides this immuneACCESS table in a form limited to in-frame rearrangements. Some clones are lacking; in checked studies, under half of them reflect an unresolved V gene, and why the rest are absent is not known. V and J calls and clone size follow that table, whereas D and trimming were derived from the DNA. Within this sample are 400,000 to 500,000 clones, with approximately 87% of them counted one time only. The ten largest clones take up approximately 4% of the sample.

In this sample, this clone turned up a few times. This receptor's antigen is unknown. No much larger clone exists at a distance of one base, and base qualities are not known. There are 14 amino acids in the CDR3, from cysteine to phenylalanine inclusive. Kept here is only the CDR3 DNA, which spans 42 bases and is read in frame from base 1. CDR1 SGHVS and CDR2 FQNEAQ were looked up in the germline V gene. V is pared back by 1 base and J by 8 bases, with 11 bases lying between the germline termini. Per the publication, the treatment or condition label means: over 15 received Ad26.COV2.S at low or high dose, single or two shots; 5 received placebo; per-sample allocation not given. Repertoires of vaccine and placebo recipients were sequenced from samples taken on day 63 after the first injection. Cohort 1b enrolled 20 to 30 adults aged 18-55 years at a single site in Boston, USA, between 29 July and 7 August 2020. Ad26.COV2.S consisted of a replication-incompetent adenovirus type 26 vector by which a prefusion-stabilized SARS-CoV-2 spike protein from the original Wuhan strain was expressed.

This clonotype was obtained from a person between 18 and 65 years old who received the Ad26.COV2.S COVID-19 vaccine or a placebo. This specimen was peripheral blood, taken in a trial of Ad26.COV2.S vaccine versus placebo. The chain was built from TRBV7-8 and TRBJ1-4; tentative D gene TRBD1, with 5 bases matching. The DNA is as follows: TGTGCCAGCAGCTTAGTCCAGGGTGGCGAAAAACTGTTTTTT. Its product reads: CASSLVQGGEKLFF.